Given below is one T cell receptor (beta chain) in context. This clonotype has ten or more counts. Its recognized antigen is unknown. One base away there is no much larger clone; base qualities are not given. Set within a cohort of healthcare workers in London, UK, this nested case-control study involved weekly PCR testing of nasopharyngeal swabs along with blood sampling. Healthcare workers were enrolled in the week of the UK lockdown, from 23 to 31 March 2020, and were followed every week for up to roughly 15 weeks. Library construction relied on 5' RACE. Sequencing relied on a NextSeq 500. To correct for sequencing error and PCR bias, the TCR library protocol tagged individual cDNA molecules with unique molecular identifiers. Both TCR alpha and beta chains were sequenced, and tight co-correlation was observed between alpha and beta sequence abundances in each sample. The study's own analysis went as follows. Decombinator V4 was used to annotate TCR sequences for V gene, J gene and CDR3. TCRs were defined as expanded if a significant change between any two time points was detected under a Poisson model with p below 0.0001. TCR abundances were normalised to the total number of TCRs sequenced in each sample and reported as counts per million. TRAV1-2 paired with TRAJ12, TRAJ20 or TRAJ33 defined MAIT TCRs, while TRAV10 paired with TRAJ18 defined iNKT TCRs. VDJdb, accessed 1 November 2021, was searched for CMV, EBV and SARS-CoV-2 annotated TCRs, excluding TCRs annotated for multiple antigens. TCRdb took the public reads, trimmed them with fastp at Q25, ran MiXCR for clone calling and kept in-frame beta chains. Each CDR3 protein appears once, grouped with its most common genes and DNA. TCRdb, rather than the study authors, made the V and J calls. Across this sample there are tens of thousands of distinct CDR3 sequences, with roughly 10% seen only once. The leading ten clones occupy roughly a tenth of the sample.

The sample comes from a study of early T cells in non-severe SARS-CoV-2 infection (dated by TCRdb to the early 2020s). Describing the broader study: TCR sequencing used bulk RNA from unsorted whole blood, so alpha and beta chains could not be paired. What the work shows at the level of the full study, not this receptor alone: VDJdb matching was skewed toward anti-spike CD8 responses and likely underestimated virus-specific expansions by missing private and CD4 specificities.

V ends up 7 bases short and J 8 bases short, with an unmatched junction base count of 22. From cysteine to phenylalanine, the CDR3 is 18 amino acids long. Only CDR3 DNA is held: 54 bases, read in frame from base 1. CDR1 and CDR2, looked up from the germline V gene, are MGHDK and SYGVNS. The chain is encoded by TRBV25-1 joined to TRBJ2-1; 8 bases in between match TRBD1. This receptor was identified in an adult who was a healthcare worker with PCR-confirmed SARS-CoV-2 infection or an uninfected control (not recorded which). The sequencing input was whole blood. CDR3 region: CASTSSAGTGIIGDEQFF. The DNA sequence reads TGTGCCAGCACCTCCTCCGCCGGGACAGGTATTATAGGGGATGAGCAGTTCTTC.